These 27 T cell receptor beta chains were all obtained from the same sample, sequenced in a study of blood T cell repertoires in COVID-19. Libraries were prepared by immunoSEQ multiplex PCR; TCRdb keeps only in-frame clonotypes and omits some of them. The table records 120,000 to 150,000 clones, less than 90% of them present only once. Input material: PBMCs or T cells enriched from blood (not recorded which). These TCRs come from a woman between 50 and 59 years old who had been exposed to COVID-19.

This chain joins TRBV6-6 and TRBJ2-7, with D hard to call. The CDR3 contains 14 residues. CDR1 is MNHNY and CDR2 is SVGAGI in the germline V gene (reference sequence). V was shortened by 2 bases and J by 2 bases, with 10 bases between the two germline ends. CDR3 sequence (DNA): TGTGCCAGCAGTTACGGCGCGGCCCCCTACGAGCAGTACTTC. Translated: CASSYGAAPYEQYF.

This clone was seen only a few times. The gene calls are TRBV5-1 and TRBJ2-1, with TRBD1 matching 8 bases. The ends lost 3 bases at V and 3 bases at J; junction bases unmatched: 2. The CDR3 totals 14 residues. Germline V CDR1 and CDR2: SGHRS, YFSETQ. CDR3 DNA: TGCGCCAGCAGCTCAGGGGGCGACTACAATGAGCAGTTCTTC. It specifies CASSSGGDYNEQFF. The full variable domain, its missing parts supplied by reference TRBV5-1 and TRBJ2-1, is KAGVTQTPRYLIKTRGQQVTLSCSPISGHRSVSWYQQTPGQGLQFLFEYFSETQRNKGNFPGRFSGRQFSNSRSEMNVSTLELGDSALYLCASSSGGDYNEQFFGPGTRLTVL.

This chain links TRBV6-2 or TRBV6-3 with TRBJ1-5; 7 nucleotides agree with TRBD1. The CDR3 covers 14 residues. V was clipped by 4 bases and J by 3 bases; unmatched bases: 3. CDR1 and CDR2 from the germline V gene are MNHEY and SVGEGT. The CDR3 DNA reads as TGTGCCAGCAGTTTACAGGGGTCCAATCAGCCCCAGCATTTT. Translation: CASSLQGSNQPQHF.

V and J are TRBV7-2 and TRBJ2-2; 8 bases are shared with TRBD1. The CDR3 has 15 amino acids. Germline V gives CDR1 SGHTA, CDR2 FQGNSA. Trimming removed 6 bases from V and 6 bases from J; junction bases left unmatched: 9. CDR3 DNA: TGTGCCAGCAGGGGGACAGGATCCCTTTCCGGGGAGCTGTTTTTT. Its protein product is CASRGTGSLSGELFF.

J is TRBJ2-3 and V is TRBV12-3 or TRBV12-4, with D uncertain. The V gene lost 6 bases and the J gene lost 5 bases, with 9 bases spanning the gap. This CDR3 contains 12 residues. The CDR3 loop reads CASSERGDTQYF. CDR3 nucleotides: TGTGCCAGCAGCGAAAGAGGAGATACGCAGTATTTT.

This chain joins TRBV6-2 or TRBV6-3 and TRBJ2-5, with 7 nucleotides matching TRBD1. The CDR3 contains 15 residues. The V gene's germline CDR1 is MNHEY and CDR2 SVGEGT. V trimming: 4 bases; J trimming: 1 base; junction bases outside the gene matches: 6. The CDR3 loop reads CASSWRTGTQETQYF. Here the CDR3 DNA reads TGTGCCAGCAGTTGGCGGACAGGAACCCAAGAGACCCAGTACTTC.

By share, this clone counts as medium-sized. This rearrangement joins TRBV5-3 to TRBJ1-1, with D maybe TRBD1 (6 bases). TRBV5-3 is known as an ORF, though its function is uncertain. This CDR3 has 13 amino acids. Trimming took 7 bases from V and 1 from J, leaving 11 bases between them. The CDR3 here is CARGWTANTEAFF. The CDR3 coding sequence is TGTGCCAGAGGTTGGACAGCGAACACTGAAGCTTTCTTT.

V usage is TRBV7-2 and J usage is TRBJ1-1; D gene ambiguous. The germline V gene encodes CDR1 SGHTA and CDR2 FQGNSA. The CDR3 loop spans 15 amino acids. Trimming removed 5 bases at V and 0 bases at J, with 13 bases between. The CDR3 DNA is TGTGCCAGCAGCCTCTTCCTCAGCGTGAACACTGAAGCTTTCTTT. Translation gives CASSLFLSVNTEAFF.

A single count supports this clone. The V and J genes are TRBV6-5 and TRBJ2-1, with D unresolved. There are 12 residues in the CDR3. Germline lookup yields CDR1 MNHEY and CDR2 SVGAGI. V was pared by 0 bases and J by 9 bases, with 6 bases between. The CDR3 nucleotides read TGTGCCAGCAGTTACTCGGGCGCTGAGCAGTTCTTC. Amino acids: CASSYSGAEQFF.

The gene calls are TRBV6-6 and TRBJ2-4; D is perhaps TRBD1 (6 bases). CDR1 MNHNY and CDR2 SVGAGI come from the germline V gene (reference sequence). Between the trimmed V and J ends, which lost 3 bases and 1 base, there was a span of 13 bases. This CDR3 contains 16 residues. CDR3 amino acids: CASSYKAGAAKNIQYF. CDR3 DNA: TGTGCCAGCAGTTATAAGGCAGGGGCGGCCAAAAACATTCAGTACTTC.

This clone was observed a single time. The chain couples TRBV18 to TRBJ1-2; TRBD1 matches at 7 bases. The V and J ends lost 3 bases and 4 bases, in that order; junction bases with no gene match: 14. Germline loops: CDR1 KGHSH, CDR2 LQKENI. CDR3 size: 17 residues. CDR3 DNA sequence: TGTGCCAGCTCACCGAACCCATCGACAGGGCGCATCTATGGCTACACCTTC. It specifies CASSPNPSTGRIYGYTF.

The rearrangement links TRBV9 to TRBJ2-3; 7 nucleotides line up with TRBD2. The CDR3 has 15 residues. Unmatched junction bases numbered 9, after V lost 2 bases and J lost 6 bases. From germline, CDR1 is SGDLS and CDR2 YYNGEE. CDR3 bases: TGTGCCAGCAGCGTGGGCGGGAGTGGGTTTGATACGCAGTATTTT. Its protein is CASSVGGSGFDTQYF.

The V call is TRBV12-3 or TRBV12-4, the J call TRBJ1-2; D is perhaps TRBD1 (5 bases). Between the trimmed V and J ends, which lost 5 bases and 5 bases, there was a span of 6 bases. The CDR3 runs 11 residues. CDR3 nucleotide sequence: TGTGCCAGCAGTCGGGGGTATGGCTACACCTTC. Translating it yields CASSRGYGYTF.

This clone was observed a few times. The chain carries TRBV19 and TRBJ2-1; D unresolved. Germline assignment: CDR1 LNHDA and CDR2 SQIVND (reference sequence). Between the trimmed V and J ends, which lost 7 bases and 6 bases, there was a span of 7 bases. This CDR3 has 11 amino acids. CDR3 DNA: TGTGCCAGTAAACATCGCAATGAGCAGTTCTTC. Translation gives CASKHRNEQFF.

The chain employs TRBV15 and TRBJ2-7; TRBD1 is a possible D gene (5 bases). The CDR3 is 15 residues long. Trimming removed 1 base at V and 2 bases at J, with 12 bases between. Germline V gives CDR1 LNHNV, CDR2 YYDKDF (reference sequence). In DNA, the CDR3 is TGTGCCACCAGCAGAGGTTGGGGCAGCCCCTACGAGCAGTACTTC. Protein: CATSRGWGSPYEQYF.

This clone was seen just once. V and J are TRBV6-1 and TRBJ1-1; maybe TRBD1 (6 bases). V was cut by 2 bases and J by 5 bases, with 12 bases left in between. The CDR3 length is 14 residues. Germline-derived CDR1 and CDR2 are MNHNS and SASEGT. The CDR3 DNA reads as TGTGCCAGCAGTGAACAACATAGGGGGACTGAAGCTTTCTTT. Its translation is CASSEQHRGTEAFF.

J is TRBJ1-4 and V is TRBV19; a possible D gene is TRBD1 (6 bases). Trimming left V 7 bases short and J 8 bases short, with 20 bases between. This CDR3 contains 15 residues. Germline V gene lookup returns CDR1 LNHDA and CDR2 SQIVND (reference sequence). The CDR3 bases are TGTGCCAGTACCCCGGAGGGGGGGAAGTTCGAAAAACTGTTTTTT. Amino acid sequence: CASTPEGGKFEKLFF.

The genes are TRBV28 and TRBJ1-4, with 11 bases that match TRBD1. This CDR3 is 16 amino acids long. V was clipped by 4 bases and J by 4 bases; unmatched bases: 5. CDR1 is MDHEN, CDR2 SYDVKM, per germline. The CDR3, as DNA: TGTGCCAGCAGTTCTCCAGGGACAGGGGGTAATGAAAAACTGTTTTTT. Translation gives CASSSPGTGGNEKLFF.

The rearrangement links TRBV6-5 to TRBJ2-3, with 9 bases fitting TRBD2. Trimming took 2 bases from V and 5 from J; bases not matched to a gene: 5. Per the germline V gene, CDR1 is MNHEY and CDR2 is SVGAGI. The CDR3 length is 15 residues. This CDR3 reads CASSYSGGTLDTQYF. The DNA of the CDR3 is TGTGCCAGCAGTTACAGCGGGGGGACCCTAGATACGCAGTATTTT.

This clone appeared once. The J gene is TRBJ2-2, the V gene TRBV5-1; 9 bases agree with TRBD1. V lost 4 bases to trimming and J lost 5 bases; unmatched junction nucleotides: 6. Germline V gene lookup returns CDR1 SGHRS and CDR2 YFSETQ. The CDR3 totals 15 residues. CDR3 nucleotides: TGCGCCAGCAGCCCATTGACAGGGGGTACCGGGGAGCTGTTTTTT. Its protein product is CASSPLTGGTGELFF.

V gene TRBV5-5 combines with J gene TRBJ1-2; 7 nucleotides agree with TRBD1. The trim removed 0 bases at V and 4 bases at J, leaving 6 bases unmatched. The CDR3 runs 15 residues. CDR1 SGHKS and CDR2 YYEKEE come from the germline V gene (reference sequence). DNA for the CDR3: TGTGCCAGCAGCTTGGCCGGACAGGAGAGCTATGGCTACACCTTC. Protein product: CASSLAGQESYGYTF.

The genes are TRBV19 and TRBJ2-3; TRBD1 agrees at 8 bases. V dropped 2 bases and J dropped 3; count of bases not matched to a gene: 1. Germline loops: CDR1 LNHDA, CDR2 SQIVND (reference sequence). This CDR3 comprises 14 residues. The CDR3 is CASSIRQGTDTQYF. As DNA, the CDR3 is TGTGCCAGTAGTATAAGACAGGGGACAGATACGCAGTATTTT.

The chain carries TRBV28 and TRBJ2-3; 14 positions match TRBD2. The junction had 7 bases not matched to a gene; V was cut back by 5 bases and J by 6 bases. CDR1 MDHEN and CDR2 SYDVKM come from the germline V gene. The CDR3 runs 16 residues. The CDR3 sequence is CASSGRTSGGWDTQYF. DNA of the CDR3: TGTGCCAGCAGTGGGAGGACTAGCGGGGGGTGGGATACGCAGTATTTT.

This sequence joins TRBV9 and TRBJ2-5; possibly TRBD2 for D (6 bases). Germline V gives CDR1 SGDLS, CDR2 YYNGEE. The CDR3 contains 16 residues. Trimming shortened V by 0 bases and J by 7 bases, and 19 bases separated the two germline ends. The CDR3 region has the DNA TGTGCCAGCAGCGTAGGAGGGGATGGGACTGGAGGGACCCAGTACTTC. Translated: CASSVGGDGTGGTQYF.

The chain joins TRBV5-6 to TRBJ2-3; 8 positions match TRBD2. The V gene's germline CDR1 is SGHDT and CDR2 YYEEEE. This CDR3 has 14 residues. The V gene end was trimmed by 4 bases and the J gene end by 5 bases; junction bases not matched to a gene: 6. CDR3 nucleotide sequence: TGTGCCAGCAGCCTGGGACTAGGCGGAGATACGCAGTATTTT. Translated, it gives CASSLGLGGDTQYF.

This clone has just a few counts. The genes are TRBV19 and TRBJ2-7; no clear D gene. V was clipped by 3 bases and J by 3 bases, with 12 bases between them. The CDR3 sequence is 14 residues long. Looked up from germline, CDR1 is LNHDA and CDR2 is SQIVND (reference sequence). CDR3 nucleotides: TGTGCCAGTAGTATTTTCGGCCAGGACTACGAGCAGTACTTC. Translation gives CASSIFGQDYEQYF.

V usage is TRBV6-1 and J usage is TRBJ2-7; tentatively, D is TRBD1 (5 bases). The CDR3 contains 13 residues. Trimming removed 7 bases from V and 1 base from J, with 11 bases in between. Germline V lookup: CDR1 MNHNS, CDR2 SASEGT. For the CDR3, the DNA is TGTGCCAGCATCCCGGACACGTCCTACGAGCAGTACTTC. Amino acids: CASIPDTSYEQYF.